These 19 T cell receptor beta chains were sequenced from one sample in a study of blood T cell repertoires in COVID-19. Method: immunoSEQ multiplex PCR; TCRdb's copy keeps in-frame clones and lacks some. The sample lists about 39,000 clones, around 82% seen once, with 25% to 35% in the top ten. Material for sequencing was peripheral blood. These receptors were taken from a man older than 75 with acute or convalescent COVID-19.

The rearrangement links TRBV18 to TRBJ2-7; TRBD1 aligns across 7 bases. J lost 1 base, V lost 4 bases, and 7 bases had no gene match. Looked up from germline, CDR1 is KGHSH and CDR2 is LQKENI. This CDR3 spans 15 amino acids. CDR3 sequence: CASSQYRDSSYEQYF. CDR3 coding DNA: TGTGCCAGCTCACAATACCGGGACAGTTCCTACGAGCAGTACTTC.

This clone showed up just a few times. The chain employs TRBV11-3 and TRBJ2-7, with 9 nucleotides matching TRBD1. This CDR3 comprises 14 residues. J lost 6 bases, V lost 6 bases, and 9 bases had no gene match. CDR1 SGHNT and CDR2 YENEEA come from the germline V gene. The CDR3 loop is CASSSGTGSPEQYF. The CDR3 region has the DNA TGTGCCAGCAGTTCCGGGACAGGGTCTCCCGAGCAGTACTTC.

Only one count was recorded for this clone. The chain employs TRBV5-1 and TRBJ1-1; D not resolved. This CDR3 is built from 13 residues. Trimming removed 0 bases from V and 5 bases from J, with 8 bases in between. CDR1 is SGHRS and CDR2 is YFSETQ in the germline V gene. In DNA, the CDR3 is TGCGCCAGCAGCTTGGCTTCGGGGACTGAAGCTTTCTTT. Protein sequence: CASSLASGTEAFF.

The chain couples TRBV7-6 to TRBJ1-2, with 8 bases aligning to TRBD1. CDR1 SGHVS and CDR2 FNYEAQ come from the germline V gene. Unmatched junction bases numbered 9, after V lost 0 bases and J lost 6 bases. The CDR3 is 16 residues long. CDR3 DNA sequence: TGTGCCAGCAGCTTAGCGACAGGGGACTTCTTGGATGGCTACACCTTC. Translated, it gives CASSLATGDFLDGYTF.

This clone was observed a handful of times. The chain links TRBV5-1 to TRBJ1-4; the D gene is possibly TRBD1 (5 bases). V was clipped by 4 bases and J by 7 bases, with 8 bases between them. The CDR3 length is 12 residues. CDR1 SGHRS and CDR2 YFSETQ come from the germline V gene. The chain's CDR3 is CASSLTAEKLFF. In DNA, the CDR3 is TGCGCCAGCAGCCTGACAGCTGAAAAACTGTTTTTT.

V gene TRBV5-4 combines with J gene TRBJ2-1; D may be TRBD2 (6 bases). V was clipped by 4 bases and J by 7 bases, with 15 bases between them. This CDR3 comprises 14 residues. The germline gives CDR1 SGHNT, CDR2 YYREEE (reference sequence). CDR3 DNA sequence: TGTGCCAGCAGCCCTTGGGGGGTTGGTAATGAGCAGTTCTTC. It codes for CASSPWGVGNEQFF.

This clone was picked up a small number of times. The chain couples TRBV7-9 to TRBJ2-5; 7 positions match TRBD1. The ends lost 5 bases at V and 4 bases at J; junction bases unmatched: 7. CDR3 length equals 14 residues. CDR1 and CDR2 (germline): SEHNR, FQNEAQ (reference sequence). CDR3 DNA sequence: TGTGCCAGCAGCCGAATAGACAGGGTAGAGACCCAGTACTTC. Protein product: CASSRIDRVETQYF.

The chain joins TRBV11-3 to TRBJ2-3; D unclear. The CDR3 extends over 21 amino acids. V lost 0 bases, J lost 0 bases, and 25 bases lay in between. The germline V gene has CDR1 SGHNT and CDR2 YENEEA. In nucleotides, the CDR3 is TGTGCCAGCAGCTTAGAACGCTTCTATTTTACAGTGCCCACTAGCACAGATACGCAGTATTTT. Translating it yields CASSLERFYFTVPTSTDTQYF. Based on the CDR3 plus reference TRBV11-3 and TRBJ2-3, the full variable domain is EAGVVQSPRYKIIEKKQPVAFWCNPISGHNTLYWYLQNLGQGPELLIRYENEEAVDDSQLPKDRFSAERLKGVDSTLKIQPAELGDSAVYLCASSLERFYFTVPTSTDTQYFGPGTRLTVL.

This chain uses TRBV2 with TRBJ2-7; D is perhaps TRBD2 (5 bases). Trimming took 8 bases from V and 0 from J, leaving 8 bases between them. CDR1 is SNHLY, CDR2 FYNNEI, per germline. The CDR3 consists of 12 residues. CDR3 in DNA: TGTGCCAGCGGGGAGAGCTCCTACGAGCAGTACTTC. Residues: CASGESSYEQYF.

This clone was observed a handful of times. The V gene is TRBV6-1, the J gene TRBJ2-1, with 10 bases identical to TRBD1. This CDR3 is built from 16 residues. Germline CDR1 reads MNHNS; CDR2 reads SASEGT. V was pared by 2 bases and J by 7 bases, with 8 bases of the junction left unmatched. This chain's CDR3 is CASSEYGTGAKNEQFF. Here the CDR3 DNA reads TGTGCCAGCAGTGAATACGGGACAGGGGCGAAAAATGAGCAGTTCTTC.

This chain uses TRBV21-1 with TRBJ2-1; TRBD2 reflects the table's D call only, with no check against the DNA. TRBV21-1 is classified as a pseudogene. The CDR3 totals 14 residues. Here the CDR3 DNA reads TGTGCCAGCGGCGGGAGGAACGCCTACAATGAGCAGTTCTTC. Amino acid sequence: CASGGRNAYNEQFF.

The V call is TRBV29-1, the J call TRBJ1-5, with D maybe TRBD1 (6 bases). Germline V gives CDR1 SQVTM, CDR2 ANQGSEA. The CDR3 covers 13 residues. Trimming took off 4 bases at V and 4 bases at J, with 11 bases between the two ends. CDR3 in amino acids: CSVGEGGNQPQHF. The DNA of the CDR3 is TGCAGCGTTGGGGAGGGGGGAAATCAGCCCCAGCATTTT.

This chain joins TRBV28 and TRBJ1-2, with a possible D match to TRBD1 (5 bases). The V gene lost 2 bases and the J gene lost 0 bases, with 10 bases spanning the gap. The germline V gene encodes CDR1 MDHEN and CDR2 SYDVKM. This CDR3 is built from 15 residues. CDR3 sequence: CASSLGGSPNYGYTF. The CDR3 DNA reads TGTGCCAGCAGTTTAGGGGGGAGCCCTAACTATGGCTACACCTTC.

This clone appeared once. CDR3 DNA: TGCGCCAGCAGCTTGGCGACAGGGGCGTCAGATACGCAGTATTTT. Its translation: CASSLATGASDTQYF. The rearrangement links TRBV5-1 to TRBJ2-3, with TRBD1 matching over 8 bases. The germline CDR1 and CDR2 sequences are SGHRS and YFSETQ. The CDR3 loop spans 15 amino acids. V was pared by 0 bases and J by 4 bases, with 4 bases of the junction left unmatched.

This clone was observed once. The chain recombines TRBV6-5 with TRBJ1-6, with D hard to call. V lost 6 bases to trimming and J lost 10 bases, with 13 bases between them. This CDR3 has 13 residues. Germline V gene lookup returns CDR1 MNHEY and CDR2 SVGAGI. CDR3 in amino acids: CASRSPEFSPLHF. CDR3 coding DNA: TGTGCCAGCAGATCCCCCGAGTTCTCACCCCTCCACTTT.

The CDR3 nucleotides are TGCAGTGCTAGTGAGGGAGGCTATGGCTACACCTTC. Protein product: CSASEGGYGYTF. J is TRBJ1-2 and V is TRBV20-1; D remains unclear. V lost 3 bases to trimming and J lost 4 bases, with 9 bases between them. Per germline, CDR1 DFQATT and CDR2 SNEGSKA (reference sequence). The CDR3 extends over 12 amino acids.

The V gene is TRBV6-5, the J gene TRBJ1-3, with D possibly being TRBD1 (5 bases). The germline V gene encodes CDR1 MNHEY and CDR2 SVGAGI. The CDR3 is made up of 14 amino acids. V shed 6 bases and J shed 8 bases, with 17 bases lying between them. The CDR3 DNA is TGTGCCAGCAGAACGCAGGGTCCGGTCGACACCATATATTTT. Its protein product is CASRTQGPVDTIYF.

This clone was observed once. The chain joins TRBV19 to TRBJ2-2, with TRBD1 matching 9 bases. V gave up 6 bases and J gave up 5 bases; unmatched junction bases: 10. CDR3 length: 16 residues. The V gene's germline CDR1 is LNHDA and CDR2 SQIVND (reference sequence). This CDR3 is CASSQPGQGNTGELFF. CDR3 nucleotide sequence: TGTGCCAGTAGCCAACCCGGACAGGGGAATACCGGGGAGCTGTTTTTT.

The table lists this clone with a few counts. The V and J genes are TRBV27 and TRBJ1-1, with 7 bases identical to TRBD1. With V trimmed by 6 bases and J by 0 bases, 10 bases remained unmatched. CDR1 and CDR2 (germline): MNHEY, SMNVEV (reference sequence). The CDR3 runs to 16 residues. In DNA, the CDR3 is TGTGCCAGCAGCCTACAGGGGTGGCCAATGAACACTGAAGCTTTCTTT. Its translation: CASSLQGWPMNTEAFF.